These 23 T cell receptor beta chains originate from one sample sequenced in a study of cytomegalovirus exposure and HLA in healthy donors. TCRdb's table, derived via immunoSEQ multiplex PCR, lists solely in-frame clones and lacks some. This sample has about 280,000 clones, with around nine tenths found just once. The source material was PBMCs. These receptors were obtained from a woman in her late teens or twenties in good health and CMV-seronegative.

CDR3 bases: TGTGCCAGTAGTATGGGGGACAGGGCTAATTCACCCCTCCACTTT. It translates to CASSMGDRANSPLHF. This chain uses TRBV19 with TRBJ1-6; 9 bases are shared with TRBD1. The V and J ends lost 3 bases and 6 bases, in that order; junction bases with no gene match: 3. Germline V gene lookup returns CDR1 LNHDA and CDR2 SQIVND (reference sequence). This CDR3 contains 15 residues.

The chain is built from TRBV4-1 and TRBJ1-5; no definite D call. Germline V gene lookup returns CDR1 MGHRA and CDR2 YSYEKL. This CDR3 contains 14 residues. The V end lost 5 bases, the J end lost 2 bases, and 10 bases lay between the germline ends. The CDR3 bases are TGCGCCAGCAGCTCGCTAATTCGCAATCAGCCCCAGCATTTT. Amino acids: CASSSLIRNQPQHF.

On this clone: Other DNA sequences of this sample code for an identical CDR3. The V and J genes are TRBV5-4 and TRBJ2-1; D unclear. The CDR3 has 15 residues. Deletions cut 1 base from V and 0 bases from J, with 8 bases between. Germline loops: CDR1 SGHNT, CDR2 YYREEE (reference sequence). The CDR3 here is CASSLRGSSYNEQFF. The CDR3 DNA is TGTGCCAGCAGCTTGCGAGGTAGCTCCTACAATGAGCAGTTCTTC.

The V gene is TRBV5-5, the J gene TRBJ1-2; D perhaps matches TRBD1 (6 bases). Per germline, CDR1 SGHKS and CDR2 YYEKEE (reference sequence). The length of the CDR3 is 14 residues. Trimming cost V 2 bases and J 2 bases, with 10 bases left between them. CDR3: CASSFQTGNYGYTF. In DNA, the CDR3 is TGTGCCAGCAGCTTCCAAACAGGGAACTATGGCTACACCTTC.

The rearrangement uses TRBV28 and TRBJ1-3; TRBD1 matches 7 bases. Germline V CDR1 and CDR2: MDHEN, SYDVKM. CDR3 length equals 12 residues. Trimming took 6 bases from V and 4 from J; bases not matched to a gene: 0. The CDR3 reads CASRTGGNTIYF. DNA for the CDR3: TGTGCCAGCAGGACAGGGGGAAACACCATATATTTT.

V and J are TRBV28 and TRBJ2-7; TRBD2 matches 8 bases. Germline-derived CDR1 and CDR2 are MDHEN and SYDVKM. The CDR3 is made up of 14 amino acids. V gave up 1 base and J gave up 7 bases; unmatched junction bases: 6. In DNA, the CDR3 is TGTGCCAGCAGTTTATCGGGGGGGCCTTGGGAGCAGTACTTC. Translated: CASSLSGGPWEQYF. Using reference TRBV28 and TRBJ2-7 for the parts outside the CDR3, the full variable domain is DVKVTQSSRYLVKRTGEKVFLECVQDMDHENMFWYRQDPGLGLRLIYFSYDVKMKEKGDIPEGYSVSREKKERFSLILESASTNQTSMYLCASSLSGGPWEQYFGPGTRLTVT.

For the CDR3, the DNA is TGTGCCAGCAGCCCCCCGGGGTACACAGATACGCAGTATTTT. Residues: CASSPPGYTDTQYF. The genes are TRBV6-5 and TRBJ2-3; tentatively, D is TRBD2 (5 bases). Trimming left V 6 bases short and J 2 bases short, with 12 bases between. From germline, CDR1 is MNHEY and CDR2 SVGAGI. The CDR3 has 14 residues.

This chain connects TRBV7-6 to TRBJ1-6; D is ambiguous. The ends were cut back, 1 base at V and 6 bases at J, with 13 bases in the middle. CDR1 is SGHVS, CDR2 FNYEAQ, per germline. The CDR3 runs to 16 residues. CDR3 nucleotide sequence: TGTGCCAGCAGCTTAGGGGCAGGAGGAGGTAATTCACCCCTCCACTTT. Its translation: CASSLGAGGGNSPLHF.

The chain carries TRBV5-1 and TRBJ1-5; 7 nucleotides match TRBD1. The CDR3 length is 14 residues. From germline, CDR1 is SGHRS and CDR2 YFSETQ. With 2 bases clipped from V and 7 bases from J, the junction kept 6 bases outside the gene matches. The CDR3 coding sequence is TGCGCCAGCAGCTTAACAGGGGTAGACCAGCCCCAGCATTTT. Encoded protein: CASSLTGVDQPQHF.

The chain uses TRBV7-2 and TRBJ1-1, with a tentative D call TRBD1 (5 bases). Germline V lookup: CDR1 SGHTA, CDR2 FQGNSA. This CDR3 region has 14 residues. Trimming took 7 bases from V and 0 from J, leaving 12 bases between them. CDR3 in amino acids: CASIKDNLNTEAFF. The CDR3 DNA reads as TGTGCCAGCATCAAGGACAACTTGAACACTGAAGCTTTCTTT.

V and J are TRBV9 and TRBJ2-2; D is unclear. CDR1 SGDLS and CDR2 YYNGEE come from the germline V gene. The CDR3 has 16 residues. V lost 4 bases and J lost 4, with 17 bases in between. The CDR3 loop is CASSPRSTPPTGELFF. CDR3 coding DNA: TGTGCCAGCAGCCCACGATCGACACCCCCCACCGGGGAGCTGTTTTTT.

The chain carries TRBV28 and TRBJ1-5; 7 bases agree with TRBD1. The V and J ends lost 1 base and 2 bases, in that order; junction bases with no gene match: 5. The CDR3 runs to 16 residues. The germline CDR1 and CDR2 sequences are MDHEN and SYDVKM. CDR3: CASSLYTGTGNQPQHF. The CDR3, as DNA: TGTGCCAGCAGTTTATATACAGGGACAGGCAATCAGCCCCAGCATTTT.

With respect to this clone: Germline and junction disagree at one end, which may indicate a read error. The rearrangement joins TRBV10-3 to TRBJ1-5, with 7 bases that match TRBD1. The CDR3 sequence is 14 residues long. CDR1 and CDR2 from the germline V gene are ENHRY and SYGVKD. As DNA, the CDR3 is TGTGCCATCAGCGAGTCAGGGGGATGGCAGCCCCAGCATTTT. Translated: CAISESGGWQPQHF.

The chain combines TRBV11-2 with TRBJ2-1; 11 bases are a match to TRBD2. The CDR3 sequence is 16 residues long. V shed 0 bases and J 7 bases; nucleotides not matched to a gene: 5. Germline V gene data show CDR1 as SGHAT and CDR2 as FQNNGV. CDR3 sequence (DNA): TGTGCCAGCAGCTTAGAGACTAGCGGGACGGGTAATGAGCAGTTCTTC. It encodes CASSLETSGTGNEQFF.

The rearrangement uses TRBV12-5 and TRBJ2-7, with a possible D match to TRBD2 (6 bases). CDR1 is LGHNT, CDR2 FRNRAP, per germline. V was clipped by 5 bases and J by 0 bases, with 14 bases between them. The CDR3 runs 15 residues. The CDR3 region is CASGRPGTYSYEQYF. The CDR3 coding sequence is TGTGCTAGTGGTAGGCCCGGGACTTACTCCTACGAGCAGTACTTC.

V gene TRBV9 combines with J gene TRBJ2-5; tentative D call: TRBD2 (6 bases). CDR3 length: 15 amino acids. Germline CDR1 reads SGDLS; CDR2 reads YYNGEE. V was trimmed by 0 bases and J by 5 bases, leaving 14 bases between them. The CDR3 protein is CASSVGQGGRETQYF. CDR3 nucleotide sequence: TGTGCCAGCAGCGTAGGGCAGGGTGGGAGGGAGACCCAGTACTTC.

This chain connects TRBV5-1 to TRBJ1-1; D is uncertain. V shed 1 base and J shed 0 bases, with 10 bases lying between them. CDR1 SGHRS and CDR2 YFSETQ come from the germline V gene. The CDR3 length is 15 residues. The CDR3 sequence: CASSLLGNLNTEAFF. For the CDR3, the DNA is TGCGCCAGCAGCTTGTTGGGCAACCTGAACACTGAAGCTTTCTTT.

The rearrangement uses TRBV6-6 and TRBJ1-5, with D possibly TRBD1 on 5 matching bases. The V gene lost 6 bases and the J gene lost 2 bases, with 14 bases spanning the gap. The CDR3 has 15 amino acids. The germline V gene has CDR1 MNHNY and CDR2 SVGAGI (reference sequence). CDR3 DNA: TGTGCCAGCAGACCCCGGGGGAGAGGCAATCAGCCCCAGCATTTT. Translation gives CASRPRGRGNQPQHF.

In this sample, this clone turned up a few times. The chain employs TRBV5-4 and TRBJ1-2, with unresolved D. Trimming left V 2 bases short and J 8 bases short, with 13 bases between. This CDR3 has 13 residues. Germline CDR1 SGHNT, CDR2 YYREEE (reference sequence). The CDR3 DNA is TGTGCCAGCAGCTTTAGAGTTCGCGGGGGCTACACCTTC. Protein: CASSFRVRGGYTF.

Points on this clone: No DNA is shown, since the ends of the CDR3 on it are uncertain; the CDR3 is the one TCRdb lists. This rearrangement joins TRBV29-1 to TRBJ2-1; the D call of TRBD2 is as the table states it, not checked on the DNA. The germline CDR1 and CDR2 sequences are SQVTM and ANQGSEA. The CDR3 length equals 14 residues, ends included. The CDR3 sequence is CSVDFGEVLNEQFF.

The V and J genes are TRBV9 and TRBJ2-2; D unclear. The V gene lost 0 bases and the J gene lost 3 bases, with 12 bases spanning the gap. CDR3 length: 16 amino acids. CDR1 SGDLS and CDR2 YYNGEE come from the germline V gene. The CDR3 here is CASSVAGPEYTGELFF. CDR3 coding DNA: TGTGCCAGCAGCGTAGCAGGTCCGGAATACACCGGGGAGCTGTTTTTT.

J is TRBJ2-5 and V is TRBV7-3, with D possibly matching TRBD1 (6 bases). Germline V CDR1 and CDR2: SGHTA, FQGTGA. The CDR3 is 14 residues long. Trimming took off 5 bases at V and 6 bases at J, with 16 bases between the two ends. DNA for the CDR3: TGTGCCAGCAGCCCCCACAGGGAGACAAAGACCCAGTACTTC. Translating it yields CASSPHRETKTQYF.

The V call is TRBV7-2, the J call TRBJ1-2, with 7 bases that match TRBD1. Losses at the gene ends were 6 bases for V and 1 base for J; bases not matched to a gene: 2. The CDR3 has 13 residues. In germline, CDR1 is SGHTA, CDR2 FQGNSA. The CDR3 bases are TGTGCCAGCAGTCGGGACAGTAACTATGGCTACACCTTC. Translated, it gives CASSRDSNYGYTF.